One and the same sample provided the 15 T cell receptor beta chains below, sequenced in a study of radiotherapy plus CTLA-4 blockade in lung cancer (dated by TCRdb to 2016 to 2019). The library was prepared using the immunoSEQ multiplex PCR assay. The immuneACCESS repertoire file appears here via TCRdb, limited to in-frame rearrangements. These files lack a portion of the clones; in checked studies, under half of the deficit traces to unresolved V genes, and the cause of the others is not known. Here the sample has around 90,000 clones; 83% occur a single time. Around 0.78% of the sample goes to the ten largest clones. The specimen comprised peripheral blood, sampled from a patient treated with radiotherapy plus ipilimumab. These receptors were obtained from a human donor with non-small cell lung cancer who had stable disease on radiotherapy plus ipilimumab.

This clone was recorded once. This rearrangement joins TRBV7-3 to TRBJ2-1; no reliable D call. Germline V gene lookup returns CDR1 SGHTA and CDR2 FQGTGA. This CDR3 spans 12 amino acids. The germline V and J ends were trimmed by 3 bases and 4 bases, with 4 bases remaining between them. The CDR3 nucleotides are TGTGCCAGCAGCTTCAGATACAATGAGCAGTTCTTC. Translating gives CASSFRYNEQFF.

V usage is TRBV30 and J usage is TRBJ2-2, with D perhaps matching TRBD1 or TRBD2 (5 bases each). The CDR3 contains 14 residues. Germline CDR1 reads GTSNPN; CDR2 reads SVGIG (reference sequence). V lost 4 bases to trimming and J lost 4 bases, with 13 bases between them. CDR3 residues: CAWTQGRGTGELFF. In DNA form, the CDR3 reads TGTGCCTGGACCCAGGGACGGGGCACCGGGGAGCTGTTTTTT.

In DNA, the CDR3 is TGTGCCAGTAGTATGTGGGACAGGGCCGGCTACACCTTC. Residues: CASSMWDRAGYTF. The V call is TRBV19, the J call TRBJ1-2; 9 bases match TRBD1. Germline V gene sequence: CDR1 LNHDA, CDR2 SQIVND (reference sequence). Trimming at V came to 3 bases and at J to 8 bases, leaving 4 bases not matched to a gene. CDR3 length: 13 residues.

This chain joins TRBV7-8 and TRBJ2-2, with 7 nucleotides matching TRBD1. This CDR3 is 15 amino acids long. The trim removed 1 base at V and 4 bases at J, leaving 3 bases unmatched. CDR1 is SGHVS and CDR2 is FQNEAQ in the germline V gene. CDR3 loop: CASSLVTGSTGELFF. The CDR3 region has the DNA TGTGCCAGCAGCTTAGTGACAGGGTCCACCGGGGAGCTGTTTTTT. Filled out from reference TRBV7-8 and TRBJ2-2, the complete variable domain reads GAGVSQSPRYKVAKRGQDVALRCDPISGHVSLFWYQQALGQGPEFLTYFQNEAQLDKSGLPSDRFFAERPEGSVSTLKIQRTQQEDSAVYLCASSLVTGSTGELFFGEGSRLTVL.

V and J are TRBV5-1 and TRBJ2-5, with D perhaps given as TRBD1 or TRBD2 (6 bases each). CDR3 length: 15 amino acids. Germline V gene lookup returns CDR1 SGHRS and CDR2 YFSETQ. The V end was cut by 2 bases, the J end by 1 base, with 12 bases between. CDR3 nucleotides: TGCGCCAGCAGCTTCTTGGGGGGCTCCCAAGAGACCCAGTACTTC. It translates to CASSFLGGSQETQYF.

This clone has only one observation. This sequence joins TRBV5-5 and TRBJ2-2; TRBD2 matches at 11 bases. J gave up 4 bases and V 4 bases, and 6 bases lay outside the gene matches. Germline V gene lookup returns CDR1 SGHKS and CDR2 YYEKEE (reference sequence). CDR3 length: 16 residues. CDR3 protein: CASSALAGVITGELFF. The CDR3 nucleotides read TGTGCCAGCAGCGCACTAGCGGGAGTGATCACCGGGGAGCTGTTTTTT.

The table lists this clone with a few counts. The V gene is TRBV11-3, the J gene TRBJ2-3, with D maybe TRBD2 (6 bases). Trimming pared 1 base from V and 2 bases from J, leaving 10 bases between. CDR3 size: 15 residues. Germline assignment: CDR1 SGHNT and CDR2 YENEEA. CDR3 protein: CASSLGRGFTDTQYF. CDR3 coding DNA: TGTGCCAGCAGCTTAGGCCGGGGGTTCACAGATACGCAGTATTTT. The full variable domain, rest sourced from reference TRBV11-3 and TRBJ2-3, is EAGVVQSPRYKIIEKKQPVAFWCNPISGHNTLYWYLQNLGQGPELLIRYENEEAVDDSQLPKDRFSAERLKGVDSTLKIQPAELGDSAVYLCASSLGRGFTDTQYFGPGTRLTVL.

The chain combines TRBV5-1 with TRBJ1-1, with TRBD1 matching over 10 bases. Germline assignment: CDR1 SGHRS and CDR2 YFSETQ. The CDR3 loop spans 16 amino acids. With 4 bases clipped from V and 3 bases from J, the junction kept 9 bases outside the gene matches. The CDR3 DNA is TGCGCCAGCAGCGCGACAGGGGGCGCGGAGTACACTGAAGCTTTCTTT. It yields the protein CASSATGGAEYTEAFF. Looking up the rest from reference TRBV5-1 and TRBJ1-1 gives the full variable domain: KAGVTQTPRYLIKTRGQQVTLSCSPISGHRSVSWYQQTPGQGLQFLFEYFSETQRNKGNFPGRFSGRQFSNSRSEMNVSTLELGDSALYLCASSATGGAEYTEAFFGQGTRLTVV.

In its sample, this clone was seen once. J is TRBJ2-2 and V is TRBV5-6; 9 bases align to TRBD1. This CDR3 has 17 amino acids. V shed 4 bases and J 4 bases; nucleotides not matched to a gene: 11. Germline V lookup: CDR1 SGHDT, CDR2 YYEEEE. DNA of the CDR3: TGTGCCAGCAGCGCGCTGGGACAGGGTTCGGCCACCGGGGAGCTGTTTTTT. This sequence encodes CASSALGQGSATGELFF. The full variable domain, with the rest looked up from reference TRBV5-6 and TRBJ2-2, is DAGVTQSPTHLIKTRGQQVTLRCSPKSGHDTVSWYQQALGQGPQFIFQYYEEEERQRGNFPDRFSGHQFPNYSSELNVNALLLGDSALYLCASSALGQGSATGELFFGEGSRLTVL.

The chain is built from TRBV29-1 and TRBJ1-2, with 8 bases fitting TRBD1. Germline CDR1 and CDR2: SQVTM and ANQGSEA. J gave up 4 bases and V 5 bases, and 6 bases lay outside the gene matches. The CDR3 is 13 amino acids. CDR3 loop: CSVQQGGSYGYTF. CDR3 sequence (DNA): TGCAGCGTTCAACAGGGGGGTTCCTATGGCTACACCTTC. The full variable domain, with the rest looked up from reference TRBV29-1 and TRBJ1-2, is SAVISQKPSRDICQRGTSLTIQCQVDSQVTMMFWYRQQPGQSLTLIATANQGSEATYESGFVIDKFPISRPNLTFSTLTVSNMSPEDSSIYLCSVQQGGSYGYTFGSGTRLTVV.

This clone was seen a single time. This chain joins TRBV15 and TRBJ2-5, with TRBD1 identical over 8 bases. V was clipped by 0 bases and J by 0 bases; unmatched bases: 6. The CDR3 has 17 residues. Germline CDR1 reads LNHNV; CDR2 reads YYDKDF (reference sequence). Written as DNA, the CDR3 is TGTGCCACCAGCAGAGAAATCTGGACAGGGAACCAAGAGACCCAGTACTTC. Translation: CATSREIWTGNQETQYF.

This clone was counted a single time. V is TRBV6-5 and J is TRBJ1-2, with unresolved D. From germline, CDR1 is MNHEY and CDR2 SVGAGI. There are 15 residues in the CDR3. Trimming left V 2 bases short and J 1 base short, with 11 bases between. The DNA for the CDR3 is TGTGCCAGCAGTTACAAGAAGAGGGTTAACTATGGCTACACCTTC. Its protein product is CASSYKKRVNYGYTF.

This clone was counted once. The chain links TRBV6-5 to TRBJ2-7; 9 bases align to TRBD1. Germline V gene data show CDR1 as MNHEY and CDR2 as SVGAGI. The CDR3 contains 12 residues. The V gene end was trimmed by 7 bases and the J gene end by 4 bases; junction bases not matched to a gene: 2. The CDR3 loop is CASIGQGYEQYF. Here the CDR3 DNA reads TGTGCCAGCATCGGACAGGGGTACGAGCAGTACTTC.

In its sample, this clone is medium-sized (0.01 to 0.1%). The chain carries TRBV28 and TRBJ1-5, with D perhaps matching TRBD1 (6 bases). Germline CDR1 MDHEN, CDR2 SYDVKM. Deletions cut 2 bases from V and 2 bases from J, with 13 bases between. CDR3 length equals 16 residues. For the CDR3, the DNA is TGTGCCAGCAGTTTACGGGGGCAGGGAGGCAATCAGCCCCAGCATTTT. Protein product: CASSLRGQGGNQPQHF.

The gene calls are TRBV11-1 and TRBJ2-1; a weak D match, TRBD2 (5 bases). With 2 bases removed from V and 6 bases from J, the gap between germline ends came to 17 bases. Germline CDR1 SGHAT, CDR2 FQDESV (reference sequence). The CDR3 totals 16 residues. The CDR3 sequence is CASSLKFAGSANEQFF. The CDR3 DNA follows: TGTGCCAGCAGCTTAAAGTTCGCGGGCTCGGCCAATGAGCAGTTCTTC. The variable domain in full, with the rest retrieved from reference TRBV11-1 and TRBJ2-1, is EAEVAQSPRYKITEKSQAVAFWCDPISGHATLYWYRQILGQGPELLVQFQDESVVDDSQLPKDRFSAERLKGVDSTLKIQPAELGDSAMYLCASSLKFAGSANEQFFGPGTRLTVL.